The 17 T cell receptor beta chains below all came from one sample that was sequenced in a study of OX40 agonist ivuxolimab in advanced cancers. Profiled with immunoSEQ multiplex PCR; TCRdb holds only in-frame clones, not every one. The data show fewer than 70,000 clones, with approximately 90% seen just once and under 0.45% held by the top ten. Specimen: CD4+ or CD8+ T cells sorted from blood, collected in a trial of the OX40 agonist ivuxolimab. These receptors all stem from an adult with an advanced solid tumor such as melanoma, head and neck, liver or kidney cancer.

CDR3 nucleotide sequence: TGTGCCAGCAGCTTAATGCAGGGGGCCTCTGGAAACACCATATATTTT. It specifies CASSLMQGASGNTIYF. The genes are TRBV7-6 and TRBJ1-3, with 8 bases matching TRBD1. Germline-derived CDR1 and CDR2 are SGHVS and FNYEAQ. V shed 2 bases, J shed 0 bases, and the junction held 3 bases outside the gene matches. This CDR3 contains 16 residues. The variable domain in full, with the rest retrieved from reference TRBV7-6 and TRBJ1-3, is GAGVSQSPRYKVTKRGQDVALRCDPISGHVSLYWYRQALGQGPEFLTYFNYEAQQDKSGLPNDRFSAERPEGSISTLTIQRTEQRDSAMYRCASSLMQGASGNTIYFGEGSWLTVV.

The chain has TRBV7-9 and TRBJ1-4, with D perhaps TRBD1 (5 bases). The germline CDR1 and CDR2 sequences are SEHNR and FQNEAQ (reference sequence). The CDR3 is 15 amino acids. Between the trimmed V and J ends, which lost 3 bases and 4 bases, there was a span of 12 bases. The CDR3 DNA reads TGTGCCAGCAGCTTGGGACTACAGCGTAATGAAAAACTGTTTTTT. Translation: CASSLGLQRNEKLFF.

The rearrangement joins TRBV7-9 to TRBJ1-2; D is undetermined. Germline V lookup: CDR1 SEHNR, CDR2 FQNEAQ (reference sequence). Trimming stripped 1 base from V and 0 bases from J, with 3 bases between. The CDR3 runs to 13 residues. The CDR3 loop is CASSLETNYGYTF. The CDR3 DNA sequence: TGTGCCAGCAGCTTAGAGACTAACTATGGCTACACCTTC.

This rearrangement joins TRBV7-2 to TRBJ1-6; D unresolved. With 2 bases removed from V and 7 bases from J, the gap between germline ends came to 12 bases. The CDR3 is 15 amino acids. The V gene's germline CDR1 is SGHTA and CDR2 FQGNSA. Here the CDR3 reads CASSLRMAANSPLHF. The CDR3 nucleotides read TGTGCCAGCAGCTTACGGATGGCAGCCAATTCACCCCTCCACTTT.

This clone showed up just once. The chain has TRBV29-1 and TRBJ2-3; 9 bases are a match to TRBD1. CDR3 length: 13 residues. Germline V gives CDR1 SQVTM, CDR2 ANQGSEA. The trim removed 7 bases at V and 3 bases at J, leaving 5 bases unmatched. The CDR3 DNA sequence: TGCAGCGCACCGGGACAGGGAACAGATACGCAGTATTTT. This translates into CSAPGQGTDTQYF.

V usage is TRBV15 and J usage is TRBJ1-5, with 7 bases aligning to TRBD1. This CDR3 is 15 amino acids long. V was clipped by 3 bases and J by 1 base; unmatched bases: 3. Germline-derived CDR1 and CDR2 are LNHNV and YYDKDF (reference sequence). The CDR3 reads CATSRTGKSNQPQHF. CDR3 nucleotides: TGTGCCACCAGCAGGACAGGGAAAAGCAATCAGCCCCAGCATTTT.

J is TRBJ1-3 and V is TRBV11-3; 9 bases are shared with TRBD1. Germline CDR1 is SGHNT and CDR2 is YENEEA. With 0 bases clipped from V and 0 bases from J, the junction kept 6 bases outside the gene matches. The CDR3 is 18 amino acids. The CDR3, as DNA: TGTGCCAGCAGCTTAGAGTTCGGGACAGGGACCTCTGGAAACACCATATATTTT. Protein sequence: CASSLEFGTGTSGNTIYF.

The chain couples TRBV18 to TRBJ1-5; D is uncertain. The CDR3 has 13 amino acids. Germline V CDR1 and CDR2: KGHSH, LQKENI. V lost 2 bases, J lost 5 bases, and 7 bases lay in between. CDR3 in amino acids: CASSPGSDQPQHF. The CDR3 nucleotides read TGTGCCAGCTCACCAGGGTCCGATCAGCCCCAGCATTTT.

The chain links TRBV7-2 to TRBJ2-7; either TRBD1 or TRBD2 may supply D (5 bases each). CDR3 length equals 15 residues. Trimming removed 2 bases from V and 0 bases from J, with 11 bases in between. Germline V lookup: CDR1 SGHTA, CDR2 FQGNSA. Written as DNA, the CDR3 is TGTGCCAGCAGCTTAAACGGGGCCAGCTCCTACGAGCAGTACTTC. Translating it yields CASSLNGASSYEQYF.

This clone was recorded a few times. This chain links TRBV7-2 with TRBJ2-5; D possibly corresponds to TRBD2 (6 bases). With 0 bases removed from V and 2 bases from J, the gap between germline ends came to 7 bases. Germline CDR1 reads SGHTA; CDR2 reads FQGNSA. The CDR3 consists of 14 residues. CDR3 in amino acids: CASSLAGSQETQYF. The CDR3, as DNA: TGTGCCAGCAGCTTAGCCGGGAGTCAAGAGACCCAGTACTTC.

V gene TRBV7-9 combines with J gene TRBJ1-3; D remains ambiguous. In germline, CDR1 is SEHNR, CDR2 FQNEAQ (reference sequence). The V and J ends lost 1 base and 8 bases respectively, with 12 bases between them. The CDR3 sequence is 14 residues long. Here the CDR3 DNA reads TGTGCCAGCAGCTTAGGAGGGAGTTTGGACACCATATATTTT. As protein: CASSLGGSLDTIYF.

The V call is TRBV5-5, the J call TRBJ1-2; D possibly corresponds to TRBD1 (5 bases). The V gene lost 4 bases and the J gene lost 0 bases, with 13 bases spanning the gap. There are 15 residues in the CDR3. The germline V gene encodes CDR1 SGHKS and CDR2 YYEKEE (reference sequence). In DNA, the CDR3 is TGTGCCAGCAGCCCTTGGGGGGGAGCTAACTATGGCTACACCTTC. Encoded protein: CASSPWGGANYGYTF.

This chain connects TRBV4-3 to TRBJ2-1; 14 nucleotides match TRBD2. The CDR3 spans 17 residues. CDR1 is LGHNA, CDR2 YSLEER, per germline. Trimming cost V 4 bases and J 0 bases; bases outside gene matches: 2. DNA of the CDR3: TGCGCCAGCAGCCTCGGGACTAGCGGGAGCTCCTACAATGAGCAGTTCTTC. It is translated as CASSLGTSGSSYNEQFF.

The chain uses TRBV10-2 and TRBJ2-5; D gene uncertain. Germline CDR1 WSHSY, CDR2 SAAADI. This CDR3 contains 14 residues. V dropped 3 bases and J dropped 7 bases, with 15 bases sitting between them. In nucleotides, the CDR3 is TGCGCCAGCAGTGACTTAGCAGGTGTTCGGACCCAGTACTTC. Amino acids: CASSDLAGVRTQYF.

The chain has TRBV6-6 and TRBJ2-1; 10 bases line up with TRBD2. This CDR3 comprises 14 residues. After removal of 7 bases from V and 8 bases from J, the junction contained 8 bases not matched to a gene. Per the germline V gene, CDR1 is MNHNY and CDR2 is SVGAGI (reference sequence). CDR3 in amino acids: CASISSGRGDEQFF. The CDR3 DNA reads TGTGCCAGCATTTCTAGCGGGAGAGGAGATGAGCAGTTCTTC.

This clone is termed medium-sized. The chain couples TRBV19 to TRBJ1-5, with 8 nucleotides matching TRBD1. V trimming: 4 bases; J trimming: 6 bases; junction bases outside the gene matches: 8. The CDR3 length is 15 residues. The germline V gene encodes CDR1 LNHDA and CDR2 SQIVND (reference sequence). The CDR3 here is CASSRGQGQGQPQHF. The CDR3 bases are TGTGCCAGTAGTAGAGGACAGGGCCAAGGTCAGCCCCAGCATTTT.

This clone was seen only a few times. For the CDR3, the DNA is TGTGCCAGTAGTTGGCATACAGTTTCCACTGAAGCTTTCTTT. Translation: CASSWHTVSTEAFF. The V and J genes are TRBV19 and TRBJ1-1, with D hard to call. V gave up 5 bases and J gave up 4 bases, with 14 bases separating them. There are 14 residues in the CDR3. From germline, CDR1 is LNHDA and CDR2 SQIVND (reference sequence). The complete variable domain, with remaining parts taken from reference TRBV19 and TRBJ1-1, reads DGGITQSPKYLFRKEGQNVTLSCEQNLNHDAMYWYRQDPGQGLRLIYYSQIVNDFQKGDIAEGYSVSREKKESFPLTVTSAQKNPTAFYLCASSWHTVSTEAFFGQGTRLTVV.